Judged by abundance, the clone carrying this T cell receptor (beta chain) is large. No antigen is known for it. Germline CDR1 and CDR2: SGHDN and FVKESK. The V and J ends lost 3 bases and 6 bases, in that order; junction bases with no gene match: 8. The CDR3 is 14 amino acids. From the 5' RACE reads, TCRdb called clonotypes with MiXCR, one entry per CDR3 protein. The top ten hold roughly 11% of the sample, which has 3,700 or so distinct CDR3 sequences, about 7.3% seen once. Specified time point: sample taken at primary tumor resection. Unsorted whole RNA from tumor, nontumor lung or frozen PBMC underwent sequencing. The data stem from a study of spatial heterogeneity in lung cancer. Study summary: Within tumor regions, the number of TCR transcripts tracked closely with a T cell module score obtained from matched bulk RNA-seq. General observations from the study: Coverage of tumor T cells was estimated at 6% to 7% for alpha chains and under 15% for beta chains. Tumoral mutation counts were tracked by counts of expanded intratumoral alpha and beta TCRs.

The sequence came from a male donor with early-stage non-small cell lung cancer. The starting material was lung tumor tissue, obtained at surgery. The chain employs TRBV14 and TRBJ2-7, with 7 bases lining up with TRBD1. CDR3: CASSHQWGTAEQYF. The DNA of the CDR3 is TGTGCCAGCAGCCACCAATGGGGGACAGCCGAGCAGTACTTC.